These T cell receptor beta chains were read from a single sample in a study of T cell responses to AZD1222 COVID-19 vaccine. Assay: immunoSEQ multiplex PCR; the TCRdb copy retains only in-frame clones and omits some. The profile shows some 110,000 clones, about 89% of them singletons. The source material was peripheral blood, sampled on day 0 of AZD1222 vaccination. The receptors shown here come from an adult in good health. Each CDR3 is given with its conserved first and last residue.

CDR3aa,v_gene,j_gene
CASSLGSALNRPGGLFF,TRBV5-1,TRBJ1-4
CASSLVGLGNTIYF,TRBV5-1,TRBJ1-3
CASSPGLYGYTF,TRBV18,TRBJ1-2
CASSLYLAGAGELFF,TRBV27,TRBJ2-2
CASSLTPGVTEAFF,TRBV5-1,TRBJ1-1
CASSPQGTEAFF,TRBV7-8,TRBJ1-1
CASSSDRSGNTIYF,TRBV28,TRBJ1-3
CASSTPPNYGYTF,TRBV5-1,TRBJ1-2
CASSLRGQTVSQQYF,TRBV7-2,TRBJ2-7
CASSRSPQETQYF,TRBV27,TRBJ2-5
CASSPGGLDTQYF,TRBV6-5,TRBJ2-3
CAWSVKGHEAFF,TRBV30,TRBJ1-1
CASSIGSTTGELFF,TRBV7-3,TRBJ2-2
CASSFGQANEKLFF,TRBV5-1,TRBJ1-4
CASGNGGVLNTEAFF,TRBV5-1,TRBJ1-1
CASSLNGRSDRYTF,TRBV11-2,TRBJ1-2
CASSLQSDTQYF,TRBV5-1,TRBJ2-3
CASMGESSYEQYF,TRBV25-1,TRBJ2-7
CASSQEGQGELFF,TRBV4-3,TRBJ2-2
CASMGLMVLTF,TRBV2,TRBJ2-6
CASSPTSGRKNYNEQFF,TRBV6-6,TRBJ2-1
CASSSAGTTDTQYF,TRBV27,TRBJ2-3
CASSKPGQIYEQYF,TRBV7-2,TRBJ2-7
CASSLEGQNIQHF,TRBV7-9,TRBJ1-5
CAWGQGKTQYF,TRBV30,TRBJ2-3
CASSLVQGLETQYF,TRBV11-1,TRBJ2-5
CASNPEHSNQPQHF,TRBV19,TRBJ1-5
CASSDPQGRNEKLFF,TRBV19,TRBJ1-4
CASSKGWTGTYNEQFF,TRBV21-1,TRBJ2-1
CASIGIAKNIQYF,TRBV2,TRBJ2-4
CASSLDGNQPQHF,TRBV7-3,TRBJ1-5
CASSVTGPATNEKLFF,TRBV5-1,TRBJ1-4
CAWSPGTTEAFF,TRBV30,TRBJ1-1
CASSLWGSGTSDFDEQFF,TRBV7-9,TRBJ2-1
CATKHRTSGDYEQYF,TRBV2,TRBJ2-7
CASSRGQNYEQYF,TRBV7-9,TRBJ2-7
CASRGYNSPLHF,TRBV2,TRBJ1-6
CASSPVRWQSYVLAGGPVDTQYF,TRBV7-8,TRBJ2-3
CASSLEVAGRDGYTF,TRBV7-2,TRBJ1-2
CASSAQTRPQNNEQFF,TRBV7-3,TRBJ2-1
CASKLAQSTDTQYF,TRBV2,TRBJ2-3
CASRRGQENSPLHF,TRBV5-4,TRBJ1-6
CASSVGINYGYTF,TRBV6-4,TRBJ1-2
CAWSVGDYGYTF,TRBV30,TRBJ1-2
CASPQSEQYF,TRBV2,TRBJ2-7
CASSLVGDGYTF,TRBV7-9,TRBJ1-2
CASSLDQAGAAVGELFF,TRBV7-8,TRBJ2-2
CASSLFGLASTDTQYF,TRBV7-2,TRBJ2-3
CASSLRGVSQPQHF,TRBV27,TRBJ1-5
CASSARGTGLTDTQYF,TRBV19,TRBJ2-3
CASSFRDLGSPLHF,TRBV28,TRBJ1-6
CASSLGTSDSNEQFF,TRBV5-1,TRBJ2-1
CAYQAWVSDTQYF,TRBV30,TRBJ2-3
CASCRGINTDTQYF,TRBV28,TRBJ2-3
CASSASGEKETQYF,TRBV5-1,TRBJ2-5
CASSLFGGAGSEAFF,TRBV5-1,TRBJ1-1
CASSLHGTRGGIEAFF,TRBV7-2,TRBJ1-1
CASSVAGGPRGGGGEQYF,TRBV7-2,TRBJ2-7
CASSVRDGSPLHF,TRBV10-1,TRBJ1-6